The 4 T cell receptor beta chains below all came from one sample that was sequenced in a study of control samples from healthy donors and cancer patients. Profiled with immunoSEQ multiplex PCR; TCRdb holds only in-frame clones, not every one. Of over 100,000 clones in the sample, 80% to 90% are singletons; the top ten hold approximately 15%. The sample comprised blood. All receptors come from a woman between 50 and 59 years old in good health.

The chain carries TRBV18 and TRBJ1-4; 11 nucleotides match TRBD1. Trimming took 3 bases from V and 8 from J; bases not matched to a gene: 5. The CDR3 runs 15 residues. Germline values: CDR1 KGHSH, CDR2 LQKENI. The CDR3 nucleotides read TGTGCCAGCTCACCCGGACAGGGGGCAAGCGAAAAACTGTTTTTT. It encodes CASSPGQGASEKLFF.

Concerning this clone itself: An end of the junction does not agree with germline; a read error may underlie this. This chain uses TRBV7-9 with TRBJ1-6; possibly TRBD1 for D (6 bases). The CDR3 spans 12 residues. Looked up from germline, CDR1 is SEHNR and CDR2 is FQNEAQ (reference sequence). CDR3: CASRLGGSPLHF. CDR3 DNA: TGTGCCAGCAGATTAGGGGGATCACCCCTCCACTTT.

The V gene is TRBV10-1, the J gene TRBJ2-7; no clear D. Germline values: CDR1 WNHNN, CDR2 SYGVQD (reference sequence). Trimming removed 4 bases from V and 9 bases from J, with 16 bases in between. This CDR3 comprises 13 residues. CDR3 sequence: CASSAADSDGQYF. The CDR3 DNA sequence: TGCGCCAGCAGTGCCGCTGATTCTGACGGGCAGTACTTC.

The V call is TRBV24-1, the J call TRBJ2-1, with TRBD2 as a possible D gene (5 bases). The V end was cut by 12 bases, the J end by 6 bases, with 11 bases between. The CDR3 loop spans 11 amino acids. Germline V gene sequence: CDR1 KGHDR, CDR2 SFDVKD. The CDR3 DNA sequence: TGTGCCCACGGCCGGGGCAATGAGCAGTTCTTC. Translating it yields CAHGRGNEQFF.